This T cell receptor (beta chain) was found in a study of PD-1 blockade in classical Hodgkin lymphoma. Study information: Patients were infused with nivolumab 3 mg/kg every 2 weeks. Study observations and caveats: At C4D1, TCR diversity had climbed significantly for CD4+ cells, though not for CD8+ cells.

The time point: cycle 4 day 1 (C4D1), after more than five weeks of nivolumab. Every patient relapsed after autologous stem cell transplantation, and brentuximab vedotin exposure varied. CD8+ T cell isolation from thawed PBMCs was performed by magnetic negative selection. The CDR3 is 13 amino acids. Between the trimmed V and J ends, which lost 9 bases and 3 bases, there was a span of 15 bases. Germline assignment: CDR1 MDHEN and CDR2 SYDVKM. About this clone: The target antigen is unknown.

The data were produced by immunoSEQ multiplex PCR, yet TCRdb's version contains in-frame clones alone and is incomplete. The sample lists about 2,500 clones; roughly 55% were seen once. The sequence derives from a human donor with classical Hodgkin lymphoma. The V call is TRBV28, the J call TRBJ2-7, with D maybe TRBD1 (5 bases). This specimen was CD8+ T cells from blood, taken before the fourth cycle of nivolumab. In nucleotides, the CDR3 is TGTGCCAGGTTAAAGACAGTGATCTACGAGCAGTACTTC. Translated, it gives CARLKTVIYEQYF.